This TCR beta chain stems from a study of T-cell reconstitution after alpha-beta-depleted transplantation in children. During its preparation, the TCRbeta library received unique molecular identifiers. MiXCR, applied by TCRdb to the PCR reads, yields one record per CDR3 protein. The sample lists some 190,000 distinct CDR3 sequences, roughly 10% seen once, with less than 15% in the top ten. Many counts were recorded for this clonotype. No antigen is known for it. Trimming removed 0 bases at V and 3 bases at J, with 12 bases between. Looked up from germline, CDR1 is SGHDN and CDR2 is FVKESK. CDR3 length equals 15 residues. Overall study findings and caveats: Several hundred graft clones that had expanded were reportedly the source of alpha-beta T cells about two months after transplant. After one year, T-cell counts and TCRbeta diversity mostly came from new T cells.

The source was PBMCs, collected before TCRalphabeta/CD19-depleted stem cell transplant. V gene TRBV14 combines with J gene TRBJ2-7, with D uncertain. The receptor comes from a boy younger than 10 with acute myeloid leukemia, due to receive a stem cell transplant. The CDR3 loop reads CASSQDSDRYYEQYF. The CDR3 DNA sequence: TGTGCCAGCAGCCAAGATTCCGACCGCTACTACGAGCAGTACTTC.